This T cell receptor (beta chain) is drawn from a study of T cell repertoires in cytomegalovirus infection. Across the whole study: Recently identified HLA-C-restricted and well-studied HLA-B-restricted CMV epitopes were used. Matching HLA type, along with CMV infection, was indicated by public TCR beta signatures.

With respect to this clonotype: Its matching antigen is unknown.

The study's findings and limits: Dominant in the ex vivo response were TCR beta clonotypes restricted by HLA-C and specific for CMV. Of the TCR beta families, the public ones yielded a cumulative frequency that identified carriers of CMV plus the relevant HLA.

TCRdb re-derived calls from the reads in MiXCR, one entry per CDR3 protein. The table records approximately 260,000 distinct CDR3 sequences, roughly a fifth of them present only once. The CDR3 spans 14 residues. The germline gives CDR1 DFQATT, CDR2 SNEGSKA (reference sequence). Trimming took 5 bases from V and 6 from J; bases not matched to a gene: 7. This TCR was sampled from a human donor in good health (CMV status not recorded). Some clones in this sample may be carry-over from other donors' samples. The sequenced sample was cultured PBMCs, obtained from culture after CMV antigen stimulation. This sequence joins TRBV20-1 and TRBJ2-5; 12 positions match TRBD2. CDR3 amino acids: CSAQTSGSSKTQYF. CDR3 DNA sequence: TGCAGTGCTCAGACTAGCGGGAGTTCGAAGACCCAGTACTTC.